These 10 T cell receptor beta chains were sequenced from one sample in a study of T-cell memory formation after mild COVID-19. TCRdb reprocessed the 5' RACE reads with MiXCR, giving one entry per CDR3 protein. The sample shows hundreds of thousands of distinct CDR3 sequences, around 27% of them seen only once. The specimen was PBMCs or a T cell subset sorted from them (not recorded which). The receptors here all came from an adult woman who had mild COVID-19 (a few samples of this study predate the infection). Cell type and time point are not known.

This clonotype occurred a few times. The chain has TRBV12-3 or TRBV12-4 and TRBJ2-5, with a weak D call TRBD2 (6 bases). The CDR3 extends over 14 amino acids. Trimming shortened V by 6 bases and J by 1 base, and 12 bases separated the two germline ends. The CDR3, as DNA: TGTGCCAGCAGCCTCGGGAGAATCCAAGAGACCCAGTACTTC. Amino acid sequence: CASSLGRIQETQYF.

CDR3 bases: TGTGCCAGCAGGTCAAAGGCCTACAATGAGCAGTTCTTC. It codes for CASRSKAYNEQFF. V usage is TRBV2 and J usage is TRBJ2-1; no firm D call. The V end was cut by 6 bases, the J end by 2 bases, with 8 bases between. The CDR3 contains 13 residues. Germline loops: CDR1 SNHLY, CDR2 FYNNEI.

V gene TRBV24-1 combines with J gene TRBJ2-3; 14 bases agree with TRBD2. This CDR3 contains 19 residues. The V gene's germline CDR1 is KGHDR and CDR2 SFDVKD. After removal of 3 bases from V and 8 bases from J, the junction contained 15 bases not matched to a gene. CDR3 in amino acids: CATSDPMGGLAGESRTQYF. The CDR3 coding sequence is TGTGCCACCAGTGATCCCATGGGGGGACTAGCGGGAGAGAGTCGTACGCAGTATTTT.

This clonotype was counted a few times. The chain joins TRBV18 to TRBJ2-1; weak D call: TRBD1 (6 bases). The CDR3 runs to 16 residues. Germline V gene data show CDR1 as KGHSH and CDR2 as LQKENI. Trimming took off 3 bases at V and 8 bases at J, with 20 bases between the two ends. This CDR3 reads CASSPYRDPIGDEQFF. CDR3 DNA sequence: TGTGCCAGCTCACCGTACAGGGACCCGATCGGGGATGAGCAGTTCTTC.

The rearrangement joins TRBV20-1 to TRBJ1-5, with 7 bases that match TRBD1. This CDR3 is built from 16 residues. Per germline, CDR1 DFQATT and CDR2 SNEGSKA (reference sequence). Trimming removed 6 bases from V and 6 bases from J; junction bases left unmatched: 17. CDR3: CSATLFAGGLGQPQHF. The CDR3 DNA is TGCAGTGCCACCTTATTTGCAGGGGGGCTCGGTCAGCCCCAGCATTTT.

This clonotype occurred a few times. This chain connects TRBV5-1 to TRBJ1-1; 10 nucleotides match TRBD1. Losses at the gene ends were 2 bases for V and 1 base for J; bases not matched to a gene: 8. The germline V gene encodes CDR1 SGHRS and CDR2 YFSETQ. This CDR3 comprises 17 residues. Here the CDR3 reads CASSFTGTGVANTEAFF. The CDR3 coding sequence is TGCGCCAGCAGCTTTACCGGGACAGGGGTCGCGAACACTGAAGCTTTCTTT.

The CDR3 DNA is TGTGCCAGCAGCCCGGTATGGACCTCTCGGGGGGATGGCTACACCTTC. This translates into CASSPVWTSRGDGYTF. This rearrangement joins TRBV7-6 to TRBJ1-2; possibly TRBD1 for D (5 bases). V was shortened by 5 bases and J by 6 bases, with 22 bases between the two germline ends. Germline CDR1 SGHVS, CDR2 FNYEAQ. The CDR3 contains 16 residues.

The rearrangement uses TRBV24-1 and TRBJ2-7, with D tentatively TRBD2 (5 bases). Germline assignment: CDR1 KGHDR and CDR2 SFDVKD. The germline V and J ends were trimmed by 3 bases and 7 bases, with 9 bases remaining between them. The CDR3 totals 12 residues. The CDR3 here is CATSDGRGEQYF. The CDR3, as DNA: TGTGCCACCAGTGATGGAAGAGGGGAGCAGTACTTC.

This clonotype appeared a few times. V is TRBV5-1 and J is TRBJ2-1; D gene uncertain. Between the trimmed V and J ends, which lost 4 bases and 8 bases, there was a span of 10 bases. The germline V gene has CDR1 SGHRS and CDR2 YFSETQ. The CDR3 sequence is 12 residues long. The CDR3 loop reads CASSTTLDEQFF. In DNA, the CDR3 is TGCGCCAGCAGCACAACCCTAGATGAGCAGTTCTTC.

This clonotype was recorded a few times. J is TRBJ2-7 and V is TRBV7-8, with D perhaps matching TRBD2 (7 bases). This CDR3 is 17 amino acids long. CDR1 is SGHVS and CDR2 is FQNEAQ in the germline V gene. V gave up 5 bases and J gave up 0 bases, with 20 bases separating them. In DNA form, the CDR3 reads TGTGCCAGCAGCCATACGTCGCGGGGGCCCCTCTCCTACGAGCAGTACTTC. It specifies CASSHTSRGPLSYEQYF.